The 24 T cell receptor beta chains reported below all come from one sample, sequenced in a study of PD-1 blockade in classical Hodgkin lymphoma. There was relapse after autologous stem cell transplantation in every patient, and there was variation in brentuximab vedotin exposure. Sequenced by immunoSEQ multiplex PCR; TCRdb stores in-frame clones only, minus some. The sample lists under 95,000 clones, 85% to 95% occurring once. This material consisted of peripheral blood mononuclear cells (PBMCs), taken before the second cycle of nivolumab. The receptors were gathered from a human donor with classical Hodgkin lymphoma.

This clone showed up just once. V is TRBV5-8 and J is TRBJ2-5; 9 bases are a match to TRBD1. This CDR3 is 17 amino acids long. Germline CDR1 and CDR2: SGHTS and YDEGEE. V lost 3 bases, J lost 4 bases, and 13 bases stayed unmatched. The CDR3 DNA reads as TGTGCCAGCAGCTCGGGGACAGGGTCTGAGGTCTCAGAGACCCAGTACTTC. This sequence encodes CASSSGTGSEVSETQYF.

The chain joins TRBV27 to TRBJ2-5, with a weak D call TRBD2 (6 bases). Germline-derived CDR1 and CDR2 are MNHEY and SMNVEV (reference sequence). V lost 3 bases to trimming and J lost 4 bases, with 12 bases between them. This CDR3 comprises 14 residues. The CDR3 sequence: CASSFSGVGETQYF. CDR3 DNA sequence: TGTGCCAGCAGTTTTTCGGGGGTAGGAGAGACCCAGTACTTC.

V usage is TRBV13 and J usage is TRBJ1-2, with a possible D match to TRBD1 (5 bases). Germline V gene sequence: CDR1 PRHDT, CDR2 FYEKMQ (reference sequence). Between the trimmed V and J ends, which lost 1 base and 8 bases, there was a span of 8 bases. The CDR3 is 12 residues long. The CDR3 here is CASSLDRGGYTF. The CDR3 DNA reads TGTGCCAGCAGCTTAGATAGGGGCGGCTACACCTTC. Full variable domain (rest looked up from reference TRBV13 and TRBJ1-2): AAGVIQSPRHLIKEKRETATLKCYPIPRHDTVYWYQQGPGQDPQFLISFYEKMQSDKGSIPDRFSAQQFSDYHSELNMSSLELGDSALYFCASSLDRGGYTFGSGTRLTVV.

V usage is TRBV30 and J usage is TRBJ2-3; 7 nucleotides match TRBD2. Trimming cost V 7 bases and J 1 base; bases outside gene matches: 11. Germline loops: CDR1 GTSNPN, CDR2 SVGIG (reference sequence). The CDR3 runs 15 residues. The CDR3 is CASTSGIVGTDTQYF. The DNA for the CDR3 is TGTGCCTCCACGAGCGGGATAGTAGGCACAGATACGCAGTATTTT.

J is TRBJ1-2 and V is TRBV6-6, with D perhaps TRBD1 (5 bases). The CDR3 length is 15 residues. Trimming took off 5 bases at V and 3 bases at J, with 16 bases between the two ends. Germline lookup yields CDR1 MNHNY and CDR2 SVGAGI (reference sequence). CDR3 region: CASSPRDLSYYGYTF. The CDR3 bases are TGTGCCAGCAGTCCCCGGGACCTCTCATACTATGGCTACACCTTC.

J is TRBJ2-3 and V is TRBV27, with D tentatively TRBD2 (6 bases). The V and J ends lost 3 bases and 4 bases respectively, with 17 bases between them. The CDR3 is made up of 16 amino acids. From germline, CDR1 is MNHEY and CDR2 SMNVEV (reference sequence). CDR3 sequence: CASSFRLRGLADTQYF. The CDR3 bases are TGTGCCAGCAGTTTCCGTCTGCGGGGACTGGCAGATACGCAGTATTTT.

V is TRBV5-6 and J is TRBJ2-7; the D is unclear. With 4 bases removed from V and 2 bases from J, the gap between germline ends came to 13 bases. The CDR3 covers 14 residues. Germline V gene lookup returns CDR1 SGHDT and CDR2 YYEEEE. CDR3 amino acids: CASSPIGQAYEQYF. CDR3 coding DNA: TGTGCCAGCAGCCCTATCGGGCAGGCCTACGAGCAGTACTTC.

CDR3 DNA: TGTGCCAGCAGTGAACCGGGACTCCTACCCGCAAACATTCAGTACTTC. Protein sequence: CASSEPGLLPANIQYF. The chain links TRBV6-1 to TRBJ2-4; D perhaps matches TRBD2 (6 bases). V gave up 2 bases and J gave up 6 bases, with 17 bases separating them. Germline CDR1 is MNHNS and CDR2 is SASEGT. The length of the CDR3 is 16 residues.

The rearrangement uses TRBV28 and TRBJ1-1, with TRBD1 identical over 8 bases. This CDR3 has 15 residues. The germline V gene encodes CDR1 MDHEN and CDR2 SYDVKM. Trimming cost V 3 bases and J 4 bases; bases outside gene matches: 7. The CDR3 coding sequence is TGTGCCAGCAGTTTCCCCAGGGGGCGACCCACTGAAGCTTTCTTT. Translated, it gives CASSFPRGRPTEAFF.

The chain has TRBV27 and TRBJ2-7, with D possibly matching TRBD2 (8 bases). The germline CDR1 and CDR2 sequences are MNHEY and SMNVEV (reference sequence). The CDR3 runs to 15 residues. V lost 3 bases, J lost 0 bases, and 12 bases lay in between. CDR3 loop: CASSFGRDSSYEQYF. CDR3 DNA: TGTGCCAGCAGTTTCGGGAGGGACAGCTCCTACGAGCAGTACTTC.

The chain links TRBV28 to TRBJ2-4, with 8 bases lining up with TRBD1. The CDR3 is 18 residues long. After removal of 3 bases from V and 1 base from J, the junction contained 11 bases not matched to a gene. The germline V gene has CDR1 MDHEN and CDR2 SYDVKM. CDR3 region: CASSLGRGLGQAKNIQYF. The CDR3 DNA reads TGTGCCAGCAGTTTGGGCAGGGGGCTAGGGCAGGCCAAAAACATTCAGTACTTC.

The genes are TRBV18 and TRBJ1-5, with 7 positions matching TRBD1. The CDR3 extends over 16 amino acids. V lost 1 base and J lost 4; bases outside the gene matches: 7. Germline-derived CDR1 and CDR2 are KGHSH and LQKENI. CDR3 DNA: TGTGCCAGCTCACCACAGCCCCGGACAGGTAATCAGCCCCAGCATTTT. Protein sequence: CASSPQPRTGNQPQHF.

This sequence joins TRBV30 and TRBJ2-5; 9 bases align to TRBD1. The end of the DNA aligns better with TRBJ2-7, so the J call may be wrong. This CDR3 comprises 17 residues. CDR1 is GTSNPN, CDR2 SVGIG, per germline (reference sequence). CDR3 loop: CAWREYSNRGRKYEQYF. In DNA form, the CDR3 reads TGTGCCTGGAGGGAGTATTCGAACAGGGGGCGGAAGTACGAGCAGTACTTC.

The chain couples TRBV5-1 to TRBJ2-3, with D uncertain. The CDR3 runs 15 residues. Germline CDR1 is SGHRS and CDR2 is YFSETQ. V shed 1 base and J shed 2 bases, with 11 bases lying between them. This chain's CDR3 is CASSLLGYDTDTQYF. CDR3 nucleotide sequence: TGCGCCAGCAGCTTGCTGGGTTACGACACAGATACGCAGTATTTT.

The rearrangement links TRBV6-5 to TRBJ2-5; D not resolved. Germline assignment: CDR1 MNHEY and CDR2 SVGAGI. The CDR3 spans 11 residues. The V end lost 6 bases, the J end lost 4 bases, and 6 bases lay between the germline ends. Here the CDR3 reads CASRVGETQYF. Here the CDR3 DNA reads TGTGCCAGCAGGGTCGGAGAGACCCAGTACTTC.

The sample holds one count of this clone. The V and J genes are TRBV28 and TRBJ2-7; D unresolved. Per germline, CDR1 MDHEN and CDR2 SYDVKM. Trimming took off 3 bases at V and 0 bases at J, with 18 bases between the two ends. The CDR3 has 17 amino acids. The DNA for the CDR3 is TGTGCCAGCAGTTTCGATTATGGAGACACTCCCTCCTACGAGCAGTACTTC. As protein: CASSFDYGDTPSYEQYF.

The chain combines TRBV5-5 with TRBJ2-7; no clear D gene. V dropped 2 bases and J dropped 1 base, with 7 bases sitting between them. CDR1 SGHKS and CDR2 YYEKEE come from the germline V gene (reference sequence). The CDR3 totals 13 residues. CDR3 sequence: CASSFMASYEQYF. CDR3 in DNA: TGTGCCAGCAGCTTTATGGCATCCTACGAGCAGTACTTC.

The genes are TRBV6-1 and TRBJ2-5, with no clear D. The germline V gene encodes CDR1 MNHNS and CDR2 SASEGT. The CDR3 is 14 residues long. The V gene lost 0 bases and the J gene lost 5 bases, with 10 bases spanning the gap. The chain's CDR3 is CASSEALGYETQYF. CDR3 nucleotide sequence: TGTGCCAGCAGTGAAGCGCTTGGGTATGAGACCCAGTACTTC.

The rearrangement uses TRBV6-1 and TRBJ2-3, with 9 positions matching TRBD1. CDR1 and CDR2 (germline): MNHNS, SASEGT. With 0 bases clipped from V and 4 bases from J, the junction kept 8 bases outside the gene matches. This CDR3 is 17 amino acids long. In nucleotides, the CDR3 is TGTGCCAGCAGTGAAGCCCGTGGACAGGGGCGGGCAGATACGCAGTATTTT. It is translated as CASSEARGQGRADTQYF.

V and J are TRBV28 and TRBJ2-5; TRBD2 is a possible D gene (7 bases). In germline, CDR1 is MDHEN, CDR2 SYDVKM. V dropped 1 base and J dropped 5 bases, with 11 bases sitting between them. This CDR3 has 14 amino acids. The CDR3 is CASSLSGGGETQYF. In DNA form, the CDR3 reads TGTGCCAGCAGTTTATCGGGGGGCGGCGAGACCCAGTACTTC.

The V and J genes are TRBV11-2 and TRBJ2-5, with a weak D call TRBD2 (6 bases). The V gene's germline CDR1 is SGHAT and CDR2 FQNNGV. The CDR3 is made up of 13 amino acids. Trimming removed 3 bases from V and 3 bases from J, with 8 bases in between. Here the CDR3 reads CASSFRGKETQYF. For the CDR3, the DNA is TGTGCCAGCAGCTTTCGGGGGAAAGAGACCCAGTACTTC.

In its sample, this clone ranks as medium-sized. CDR3 coding DNA: TGTGCCAGCTGGGAGCGGGAGGGCCGCGACGAGCAGTACTTC. This encodes CASWEREGRDEQYF. The rearrangement joins TRBV2 to TRBJ2-7; 10 positions match TRBD2. CDR1 is SNHLY and CDR2 is FYNNEI in the germline V gene. The CDR3 has 14 amino acids. With V trimmed by 8 bases and J by 5 bases, 9 bases remained unmatched.

This rearrangement joins TRBV7-8 to TRBJ1-1; TRBD1 aligns across 8 bases. Germline values: CDR1 SGHVS, CDR2 FQNEAQ. The junction had 12 bases not matched to a gene; V was cut back by 5 bases and J by 4 bases. The CDR3 covers 16 residues. CDR3 DNA: TGTGCCAGCAGCGCCCTGCTCAGGGGGCCGAGCACTGAAGCTTTCTTT. Protein sequence: CASSALLRGPSTEAFF.

DNA for the CDR3: TGTGCCAGCAGTCCCCTGAGCGGGACCCTACGCGAGCAGTACTTC. Residues: CASSPLSGTLREQYF. The chain joins TRBV27 to TRBJ2-5, with TRBD2 matching 7 bases. TRBJ2-7 explains the end of the DNA better; the J call may be wrong. In germline, CDR1 is MNHEY, CDR2 SMNVEV (reference sequence). The CDR3 loop spans 15 amino acids.